Sequencing of this T cell receptor (beta chain) was carried out in a study of blood T cell repertoires in COVID-19. Study details: T cells, B-cell-depleted T cells, or PBMCs supplied cDNA or gDNA.

Authors' data handling: Scientists estimated how many nucleated cells there were by amplifying reference gene primers. The protocol was immunoSEQ multiplex PCR, while the TCRdb copy is restricted to in-frame clones and leaves out a portion. V and J calls and clone size follow that table, whereas D and trimming were derived from the DNA. In the table there are 110,000 to 150,000 clones, about 87% of which are singletons. V trimming: 4 bases; J trimming: 3 bases; junction bases outside the gene matches: 9. Looked up from germline, CDR1 is SGHNT and CDR2 is YYREEE (reference sequence). The CDR3 is 16 amino acids. This clone was recorded once.

The material sequenced was peripheral blood. The chain is built from TRBV5-4 and TRBJ2-2, with 7 positions matching TRBD2. This clonotype was obtained from a human donor in a cohort sampled during active COVID-19. The CDR3 protein is CASSKPSGEYTGELFF. In DNA form, the CDR3 reads TGTGCCAGCAGCAAACCTAGCGGCGAGTACACCGGGGAGCTGTTTTTT.